The rows below give T cell receptor beta chains drawn from one sample of a study of blood T cell repertoires in COVID-19. Using immunoSEQ multiplex PCR, the repertoire was profiled, and TCRdb retains in-frame clones only, with some absent. The repertoire consists of under 350,000 clones, with approximately 86% occurring once and the leading ten covering 3.5% to 4.5%. Source material: PBMCs or T cells enriched from blood (not recorded which). The receptor set was obtained from a middle-aged woman with acute COVID-19. Both conserved end residues are part of each CDR3. A D gene is named only where the DNA matches it firmly. Where a row states a size, it is once, few, many or the class of an expanded clone; other rows omit it.

clone size: -
D gene: -
V gene: TRBV2
J gene: TRBJ1-2
CDR3 length: 14
CDR3 protein: CASTESGTPQTDTF
CDR3 DNA: TGTGCCAGCACCGAATCCGGGACACCCCAGACTGACACCTTC

clone size: -
D gene: TRBD2
V gene: TRBV6-5
J gene: TRBJ2-1
CDR3 length: 14
CDR3 protein: CASSYLAGDDEQFF
CDR3 DNA: TGTGCCAGCAGCTATCTAGCGGGAGACGATGAGCAGTTCTTC

clone size: -
D gene: TRBD1
V gene: TRBV5-5
J gene: TRBJ2-7
CDR3 length: 15
CDR3 protein: CASSWAQGRTYEQYF
CDR3 DNA: TGTGCCAGCAGCTGGGCACAGGGGCGGACCTACGAGCAGTACTTC

clone size: -
D gene: -
V gene: TRBV2
J gene: TRBJ1-2
CDR3 length: 18
CDR3 protein: CASSAQGPSGFSNYGYTF
CDR3 DNA: TGTGCCAGCAGTGCACAGGGCCCTTCGGGTTTCTCTAACTATGGCTACACCTTC

clone size: -
D gene: -
V gene: TRBV7-2
J gene: TRBJ2-1
CDR3 length: 14
CDR3 protein: CASSSGKVQGEAFF
CDR3 DNA: TGTGCCAGCAGCTCCGGGAAGGTACAGGGAGAGGCGTTCTTC

clone size: -
D gene: TRBD1
V gene: TRBV7-2
J gene: TRBJ1-1
CDR3 length: 15
CDR3 protein: CASSYVGGWDTEAFF
CDR3 DNA: TGTGCCAGCAGCTACGTAGGGGGCTGGGACACTGAAGCTTTCTTT

clone size: -
D gene: -
V gene: TRBV3-1/TRBV3-2
J gene: TRBJ1-2
CDR3 length: 14
CDR3 protein: CASSPDSRNYGYTF
CDR3 DNA: TGTGCCAGCAGCCCGGACAGCAGGAACTATGGCTACACCTTC

clone size: -
D gene: TRBD1
V gene: TRBV24-1
J gene: TRBJ2-7
CDR3 length: 15
CDR3 protein: CATSPTGQGSYEQYF
CDR3 DNA: TGTGCCACCAGCCCAACGGGACAGGGATCCTACGAGCAGTACTTC

clone size: once
D gene: -
V gene: TRBV28
J gene: TRBJ1-4
CDR3 length: 12
CDR3 protein: CASSSGGEKLFF
CDR3 DNA: TGTGCCAGCAGTTCGGGGGGTGAAAAACTGTTTTTT

clone size: -
D gene: TRBD1
V gene: TRBV28
J gene: TRBJ1-5
CDR3 length: 16
CDR3 protein: CASSLGRRGQGQPQHF
CDR3 DNA: TGTGCCAGCAGTTTAGGCCGGCGGGGACAGGGTCAGCCCCAGCATTTT

clone size: -
D gene: -
V gene: TRBV7-9
J gene: TRBJ1-5
CDR3 length: 13
CDR3 protein: CASSPDGDQPQHF
CDR3 DNA: TGTGCCAGCAGCCCCGACGGAGATCAGCCCCAGCATTTT

clone size: -
D gene: -
V gene: TRBV5-1
J gene: TRBJ1-1
CDR3 length: 15
CDR3 protein: CASSLSAGSYTEAFF
CDR3 DNA: TGCGCCAGCAGCTTGTCGGCGGGGTCGTACACTGAAGCTTTCTTT

clone size: -
D gene: TRBD2
V gene: TRBV15
J gene: TRBJ2-7
CDR3 length: 15
CDR3 protein: CATSSRLAGNYEQYF
CDR3 DNA: TGTGCCACCAGCAGTCGACTAGCGGGGAACTACGAGCAGTACTTC

clone size: -
D gene: TRBD1
V gene: TRBV10-3
J gene: TRBJ1-1
CDR3 length: 14
CDR3 protein: CATDREGLGTEAFF
CDR3 DNA: TGTGCCACGGACAGGGAGGGTTTGGGTACTGAAGCTTTCTTT

clone size: few
D gene: TRBD1
V gene: TRBV18
J gene: TRBJ1-3
CDR3 length: 18
CDR3 protein: CASSPLTAGGSSGNTIYF
CDR3 DNA: TGTGCCAGCTCACCTCTCACGGCAGGGGGCAGCTCTGGAAACACCATATATTTT

clone size: -
D gene: TRBD1
V gene: TRBV27
J gene: TRBJ1-2
CDR3 length: 17
CDR3 protein: CASSPLGRTGGWYGYTF
CDR3 DNA: TGTGCCAGCTCCCCGCTAGGGAGGACAGGCGGTTGGTATGGCTACACCTTC

clone size: few
D gene: TRBD1
V gene: TRBV5-1
J gene: TRBJ1-2
CDR3 length: 13
CDR3 protein: CASSLVTGGGYTF
CDR3 DNA: TGCGCCAGCAGCTTGGTTACAGGGGGTGGCTACACCTTC

clone size: once
D gene: -
V gene: TRBV4-1
J gene: TRBJ1-4
CDR3 length: 14
CDR3 protein: CASAQGRTGEKLFF
CDR3 DNA: TGCGCCAGCGCCCAGGGCCGAACTGGTGAAAAACTGTTTTTT

clone size: -
D gene: -
V gene: TRBV18
J gene: TRBJ2-1
CDR3 length: 12
CDR3 protein: CASSTADNEQFF
CDR3 DNA: TGTGCCAGCTCAACCGCAGACAATGAGCAGTTCTTC

clone size: -
D gene: TRBD1
V gene: TRBV4-3
J gene: TRBJ1-2
CDR3 length: 15
CDR3 protein: CASSQGQGAYYGYTF
CDR3 DNA: TGCGCCAGCAGCCAAGGACAGGGGGCATATTATGGCTACACCTTC

clone size: -
D gene: -
V gene: TRBV28
J gene: TRBJ1-1
CDR3 length: 14
CDR3 protein: CASIPQAPNTEAFF
CDR3 DNA: TGTGCCAGCATACCTCAGGCCCCGAACACTGAAGCTTTCTTT

clone size: -
D gene: TRBD1
V gene: TRBV7-2
J gene: TRBJ1-4
CDR3 length: 14
CDR3 protein: CASSRRTGDEKLFF
CDR3 DNA: TGTGCCAGCAGCAGAAGGACAGGGGATGAAAAACTGTTTTTT

clone size: -
D gene: -
V gene: TRBV7-9
J gene: TRBJ2-2
CDR3 length: 16
CDR3 protein: CASSFRGARSTGELFF
CDR3 DNA: TGTGCCAGCAGCTTTCGGGGGGCAAGAAGCACCGGGGAGCTGTTTTTT

clone size: -
D gene: -
V gene: TRBV7-9
J gene: TRBJ2-2
CDR3 length: 17
CDR3 protein: CASSLAAGSRYTGELFF
CDR3 DNA: TGTGCCAGCAGCTTAGCGGCTGGGAGTCGGTACACCGGGGAGCTGTTTTTT

clone size: -
D gene: -
V gene: TRBV27
J gene: TRBJ1-1
CDR3 length: 16
CDR3 protein: CASSPTLPTGNTEAFF
CDR3 DNA: TGTGCCAGCAGTCCGACCTTGCCGACAGGGAACACTGAAGCTTTCTTT

clone size: -
D gene: TRBD1
V gene: TRBV6-5
J gene: TRBJ1-1
CDR3 length: 15
CDR3 protein: CASTLLTGGGSEAFF
CDR3 DNA: TGTGCCAGCACGCTTCTGACAGGGGGCGGTTCGGAAGCTTTCTTT

clone size: -
D gene: -
V gene: TRBV7-8
J gene: TRBJ2-1
CDR3 length: 15
CDR3 protein: CASQRQQGGYNEQFF
CDR3 DNA: TGTGCCAGCCAACGACAACAGGGGGGGTACAATGAGCAGTTCTTC

clone size: -
D gene: -
V gene: TRBV5-1
J gene: TRBJ2-3
CDR3 length: 14
CDR3 protein: CASSLALGQGTQYF
CDR3 DNA: TGCGCCAGCAGCTTGGCCTTGGGTCAGGGCACGCAGTATTTT

clone size: -
D gene: TRBD1
V gene: TRBV27
J gene: TRBJ2-2
CDR3 length: 15
CDR3 protein: CASTLGTGTTGELFF
CDR3 DNA: TGTGCCAGCACCTTGGGGACAGGGACCACCGGGGAGCTGTTTTTT

clone size: -
D gene: -
V gene: TRBV10-3
J gene: TRBJ1-3
CDR3 length: 13
CDR3 protein: CAISDLSGNTIYF
CDR3 DNA: TGTGCCATCAGTGACCTCTCTGGAAACACCATATATTTT

clone size: -
D gene: TRBD1
V gene: TRBV7-2
J gene: TRBJ1-3
CDR3 length: 19
CDR3 protein: CASSPTGTGTTGAGNTIYF
CDR3 DNA: TGTGCCAGCAGCCCAACCGGGACAGGGACCACCGGGGCTGGAAACACCATATATTTT

clone size: once
D gene: TRBD2
V gene: TRBV5-4
J gene: TRBJ2-7
CDR3 length: 15
CDR3 protein: CASSLYAGGTYEQYF
CDR3 DNA: TGTGCCAGCAGCCTCTATGCGGGAGGCACCTACGAGCAGTACTTC